This T cell receptor (beta chain) is from a study of cytomegalovirus exposure and HLA in healthy donors. V shed 2 bases, J shed 7 bases, and the junction held 5 bases outside the gene matches. This CDR3 is built from 14 residues. Germline loops: CDR1 SGHNT, CDR2 YYREEE (reference sequence). The PCR ran on 60 Vbeta and 13 Jbeta primers. Here immunoSEQ multiplex PCR was the method, and the copy in TCRdb shows in-frame clones only, minus some. This repertoire comprises about 140,000 clones; its ten largest clones make up 2% to 2.5%. This clonotype was obtained from a woman aged 18-29 years in good health and CMV-seronegative. V gene TRBV5-4 combines with J gene TRBJ2-1; 8 nucleotides align to TRBD2. Specimen: PBMCs. The chain's CDR3 is CASSFGTRSNEQFF. For the CDR3, the DNA is TGTGCCAGCAGCTTTGGGACTAGGAGTAATGAGCAGTTCTTC.